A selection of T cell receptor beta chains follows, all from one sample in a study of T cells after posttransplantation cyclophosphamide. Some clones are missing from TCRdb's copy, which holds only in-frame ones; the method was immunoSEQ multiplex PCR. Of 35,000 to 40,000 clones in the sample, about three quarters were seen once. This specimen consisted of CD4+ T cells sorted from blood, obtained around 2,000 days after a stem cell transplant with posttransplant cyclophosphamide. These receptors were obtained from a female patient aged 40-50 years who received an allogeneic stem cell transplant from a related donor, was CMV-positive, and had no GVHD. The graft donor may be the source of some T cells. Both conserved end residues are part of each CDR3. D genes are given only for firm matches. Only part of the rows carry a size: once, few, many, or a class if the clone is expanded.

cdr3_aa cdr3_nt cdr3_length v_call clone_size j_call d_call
CASSPGRSNQPQHF TGTGCCAGCTCACCGGGCCGAAGCAATCAGCCCCAGCATTTT 14 TRBV18 once TRBJ1-5 NA
CASKDRVVDTIYF TGTGCCAGCAAGGACAGGGTTGTTGACACCATATATTTT 13 TRBV6-5 NA TRBJ1-3 TRBD1
CSVTGTGLGYTF TGCAGCGTTACCGGGACAGGGCTTGGCTACACCTTC 12 TRBV29-1 once TRBJ1-2 TRBD1
CAATQGTITYEQYF TGTGCCGCCACGCAGGGGACTATAACCTACGAGCAGTACTTC 14 TRBV6-1 NA TRBJ2-7 NA
CASSLVSENYGYTF TGTGCCAGCAGCTTAGTATCCGAGAACTATGGCTACACCTTC 14 TRBV7-2 NA TRBJ1-2 NA
CASSPTGSSTDTQYF TGTGCCAGCAGCCCGACCGGGTCTAGCACAGATACGCAGTATTTT 15 TRBV5-4 NA TRBJ2-3 NA
CASSFKGAPAGELFF TGTGCCAGCAGCTTTAAAGGGGCGCCGGCCGGGGAGCTGTTTTTT 15 TRBV7-9 NA TRBJ2-2 NA
CASSRQGADTQYF TGTGCCAGCAGTCGACAGGGCGCAGATACGCAGTATTTT 13 TRBV7-2 NA TRBJ2-3 TRBD1
CASSIGTSGSPLHF TGTGCCAGTAGTATCGGTACTAGTGGTTCACCCCTCCACTTT 14 TRBV19 NA TRBJ1-6 NA
CASSQERGTGELFF TGCGCCAGCAGCCAAGAAAGGGGCACCGGGGAGCTGTTTTTT 14 TRBV4-3 NA TRBJ2-2 NA
CASSPIPGTSDEQYF TGTGCCAGCAGCCCCATACCCGGGACTAGCGACGAGCAGTACTTC 15 TRBV5-6 NA TRBJ2-7 TRBD2
CASSSRDRVSYEQYF TGTGCCAGCAGTTCCCGGGACAGGGTCTCCTACGAGCAGTACTTC 15 TRBV6-6 NA TRBJ2-7 TRBD1
CASRPTLAGGYNEQFF TGTGCCAGCAGGCCTACACTAGCGGGGGGTTACAATGAGCAGTTCTTC 16 TRBV7-9 NA TRBJ2-1 TRBD2
CASSPGSYEQYF TGTGCCAGCAGTCCAGGGTCATACGAGCAGTACTTC 12 TRBV7-9 once TRBJ2-7 NA
CASSKSRTGDPNWYGYTF TGTGCCAGCAGCAAATCGCGGACAGGGGATCCCAATTGGTATGGCTACACCTTC 18 TRBV21-1 once TRBJ1-2 NA
CASSRLSNEQFF TGTGCCAGCAGCCGATTGAGCAATGAGCAGTTCTTC 12 TRBV7-9 NA TRBJ2-1 NA
CASSLGDRFSYEQYF TGTGCCAGCAGCTTAGGAGACAGGTTCTCCTACGAGCAGTACTTC 15 TRBV7-8 NA TRBJ2-7 NA
CAISVGVHEQYF TGTGCCATCAGTGTCGGGGTCCACGAGCAGTACTTC 12 TRBV10-3 few TRBJ2-7 NA
CASSGATDTQYF TGTGCCAGCAGTGGGGCCACAGATACGCAGTATTTT 12 TRBV2 NA TRBJ2-3 NA
CASSLARTGYSPLHF TGTGCCAGCAGCTTGGCAAGGACAGGGTATTCACCCCTCCACTTT 15 TRBV5-4 NA TRBJ1-6 TRBD1
CSGGGGWGGYTF TGCAGCGGTGGCGGGGGATGGGGCGGCTACACCTTC 12 TRBV29-1 NA TRBJ1-2 NA
CASSLGSGTVQETQYF TGTGCCAGCAGCTTGGGTTCCGGGACTGTCCAAGAGACCCAGTACTTC 16 TRBV7-6 NA TRBJ2-5 NA
CASSPDYVGEQYF TGTGCCAGTAGCCCCGACTACGTAGGCGAGCAGTACTTC 13 TRBV19 NA TRBJ2-7 NA
CASSQSGIGNQPQHF TGTGCCAGCAGTCAGTCAGGTATCGGCAATCAGCCCCAGCATTTT 15 TRBV27 NA TRBJ1-5 NA
CASSLGTDSNQPQHF TGTGCCAGCTCCCTAGGGACAGATAGCAATCAGCCCCAGCATTTT 15 TRBV18 NA TRBJ1-5 TRBD1
CASSTETGSYSPLHF TGTGCCAGCAGCACCGAGACAGGGAGTTATTCACCCCTCCACTTT 15 TRBV7-9 few TRBJ1-6 TRBD1